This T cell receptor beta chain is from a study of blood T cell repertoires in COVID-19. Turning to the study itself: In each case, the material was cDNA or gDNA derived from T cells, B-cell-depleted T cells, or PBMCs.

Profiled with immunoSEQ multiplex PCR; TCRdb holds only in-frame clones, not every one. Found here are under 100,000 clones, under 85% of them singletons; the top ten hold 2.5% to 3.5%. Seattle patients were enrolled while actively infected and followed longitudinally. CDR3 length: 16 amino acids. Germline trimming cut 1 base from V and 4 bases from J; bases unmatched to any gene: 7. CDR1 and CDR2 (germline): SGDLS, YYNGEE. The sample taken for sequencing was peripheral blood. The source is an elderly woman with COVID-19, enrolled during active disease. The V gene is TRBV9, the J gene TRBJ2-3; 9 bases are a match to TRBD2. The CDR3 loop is CASSVMAGGKADTQYF. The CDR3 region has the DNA TGTGCCAGCAGCGTAATGGCGGGGGGGAAGGCAGATACGCAGTATTTT.